The rows below give T cell receptor beta chains drawn from one sample of a study of regulatory T cells in long-lasting Graves disease. Via MiXCR, TCRdb re-called the multiplex PCR reads, giving one row per CDR3 protein. The data contain hundreds of thousands of distinct CDR3 sequences, less than 25% of them singletons. The specimen was peripheral blood mononuclear cells (PBMCs), collected when the disease was refractory, from a patient treated with antithyroid drugs. These receptor sequences come from a female donor with Graves disease. Both conserved end residues are part of each CDR3. The D gene is left open where the match is weak. Rows give clone size only sometimes, using once, few, many, or a class for an expanded clone.

>many|TRBD2|TRBJ2-1|TRBV7-8
TGTGCCAGCAGCCCGATGGGACTAGCGGGAGCGGCTGAGCAGTTCTTC
CASSPMGLAGAAEQFF
>few|NA|TRBJ1-1|TRBV3-1
TGTGCCAGCAGCCAAGAATCCCTGGAAACTGAAGCTTTCTTT
CASSQESLETEAFF
>many|NA|TRBJ2-6|TRBV2
TGTGCCAGCAGTGCCCCTGGACGGTTCTCTGGGGCCAACGTCCTGACTTTC
CASSAPGRFSGANVLTF
>NA|NA|TRBJ2-1|TRBV28
TGTGCCAGCGACCCCGTCGCCAACGGGGGTGAGCAGTTCTTC
CASDPVANGGEQFF
>many|NA|TRBJ2-7|TRBV20-1
TGCAGTGCTAGTAATGTCTACGACGAGCAGTACTTC
CSASNVYDEQYF
>NA|TRBD1|TRBJ1-2|TRBV28
TGTGCCAGCAGTTTGGCCCGGGACAGGGGGCACGTATGGTATGGCTACACCTTC
CASSLARDRGHVWYGYTF
>few|TRBD2|TRBJ2-7|TRBV3-1
TGTGCCAGCAGCCAAGAACCGGGAGGGCTTGGCGAGCAGTACTTC
CASSQEPGGLGEQYF
>NA|NA|TRBJ2-7|TRBV11-2
TGTGCCAGCAGCTTGGGCAGCACCCTCTCCCACGAGCAGTACTTC
CASSLGSTLSHEQYF
>few|NA|TRBJ1-5|TRBV28
TGTGCCAGCAGTTGGCGGGGTCGGCCCCAGCATTTT
CASSWRGRPQHF
>many|NA|TRBJ1-1|TRBV10-2
TGCGCCAGCAGCAATTCAGAGGGGAGGACTGAAGCTTTCTTT
CASSNSEGRTEAFF
>few|NA|TRBJ1-6|TRBV30
TGTGCCTGGGCCCCGGGGCTAGGGAATTCACCCCTCCACTTT
CAWAPGLGNSPLHF
>many|NA|TRBJ2-2|TRBV6-1
TGTGCCAGCAGCACCCTCGGAAGGCCGACCACCGGGGAGCTGTTTTTT
CASSTLGRPTTGELFF
>many|NA|TRBJ2-2|TRBV12-3/TRBV12-4
TGTGCCAGCAGAACCCTCAGGGCGGGGGAGCTGTTTTTT
CASRTLRAGELFF
>many|TRBD1|TRBJ1-2|TRBV2
TGTGCCAGTCAGGACCAAAGGGGGCCTGGCGGCTACACCTTC
CASQDQRGPGGYTF
>NA|NA|TRBJ2-7|TRBV7-3
TGTGCCAGCAGCTTATCGCGGGTTGACGAGCAGTACTTC
CASSLSRVDEQYF
>NA|TRBD1|TRBJ1-4|TRBV20-1
TGCAGTGCTCTGGGGACAGCTAATGAAAAACTGTTTTTT
CSALGTANEKLFF
>few|NA|TRBJ1-1|TRBV20-1
TGCAGTGCTAGAGACAGGGATGAAGCTTTCTTT
CSARDRDEAFF
>many|NA|TRBJ2-2|TRBV29-1
TGCAGCGTCCCGGACTTCCTGAACACCGGGGAGCTGTTTTTT
CSVPDFLNTGELFF
>many|TRBD1|TRBJ2-5|TRBV28
TGTGCCAGCAGCCCTATACAGGGGTCCGAGACCCAGTACTTC
CASSPIQGSETQYF
>many|NA|TRBJ1-5|TRBV30
TGTGCCTGGAGTGTTGACGTCAATCAGCCCCAGCATTTT
CAWSVDVNQPQHF
>NA|NA|TRBJ1-5|TRBV6-2/TRBV6-3
TGTGCCAGCAGTTGGTCGGAGGGAGGCAATCAGCCCCAGCATTTT
CASSWSEGGNQPQHF
>NA|TRBD1|TRBJ1-1|TRBV9
TGTGCCAGCAGCGTGACAGGGGTGGGGAGATACACTGAAGCTTTCTTT
CASSVTGVGRYTEAFF
>many|TRBD1|TRBJ2-7|TRBV10-3
TGTGCCATCAGAGGGACAGCCTACGAGCAGTACTTC
CAIRGTAYEQYF
>few|TRBD2|TRBJ2-7|TRBV4-1
TGCGCCAGCAGCCAAGAGGCTAGCGGGATTTACGAGCAGTACTTC
CASSQEASGIYEQYF
>NA|TRBD2|TRBJ2-3|TRBV6-2/TRBV6-3
TGTGCCAGCAGCCGCGGACTAGCGGGTTTCCCAGATACGCAGTATTTT
CASSRGLAGFPDTQYF
>many|TRBD1|TRBJ1-1|TRBV28
TGTGCCAGCAGCTCCAGGGGGAGGACTGAAGCTTTCTTT
CASSSRGRTEAFF
>many|NA|TRBJ2-7|TRBV27
TGTGCCAGCAGTCCCCTCCCGCAGGGTAGTCCCTCCTACGAGCAGTACTTC
CASSPLPQGSPSYEQYF
>few|NA|TRBJ2-5|TRBV27
TGTGCCAGCAGTACTCTTAGTGCCTCGGGGGTTTACATGGACCAGTACTTC
CASSTLSASGVYMDQYF
>many|NA|TRBJ1-1|TRBV2
TGTGCCAGCAGTGACGGGATGAACACTGAAGCTTTCTTT
CASSDGMNTEAFF
>few|TRBD1|TRBJ2-2|TRBV27
TGTGCCAGCAGTTTGACCGGGACAGGGGTTACCGGGGAGCTGTTTTTT
CASSLTGTGVTGELFF
>many|NA|TRBJ1-6|TRBV28
TGTGCCAGCAGTTCCACCGTTGACTCCTATAATTCACCCCTCCACTTT
CASSSTVDSYNSPLHF
>NA|TRBD1|TRBJ2-1|TRBV10-3
TGTGCCATCAGCCAGGGACAGGGCAATGGGGTACGGAACAATGAGCAGTTCTTC
CAISQGQGNGVRNNEQFF
>few|NA|TRBJ2-6|TRBV12-3/TRBV12-4
TGTGCCAGCAGTTTGCAGGGGTTCAGGTCTGGGGCCAACGTCCTGACTTTC
CASSLQGFRSGANVLTF
>once|TRBD1|TRBJ1-2|TRBV2
TGTGCCAGCAGTGAAGTCGCCGGGACAGGGGTCTATGGCTACACCTTC
CASSEVAGTGVYGYTF
>many|NA|TRBJ2-4|TRBV6-1
TGTGCCAGCAGCCCCCCGATAGACGCCGCCAAAAACATTCAGTACTTC
CASSPPIDAAKNIQYF
>NA|TRBD2|TRBJ2-2|TRBV7-3
TGTGCCAGCAGCGCTAGCGGGAGGTCCGGGGAGCTGTTTTTT
CASSASGRSGELFF
>few|TRBD2|TRBJ2-2|TRBV27
TGTGCCAGCAGTTTAGGGACTACCACCGGGGAGCTGTTTTTT
CASSLGTTTGELFF
>NA|NA|TRBJ1-1|TRBV20-1
TGCAGTGCTAGAGAGGGTCGGAGGCAGTCAACTGAAGCTTTCTTT
CSAREGRRQSTEAFF
>NA|NA|TRBJ2-7|TRBV10-3
TGTGCCATCAGAGGCAGTTTCTACGAGCAGTACTTC
CAIRGSFYEQYF
>few|NA|TRBJ1-1|TRBV29-1
TGCAGCGTTGAAGATTTGCCGGGCGGGAACACTGAAGCTTTCTTT
CSVEDLPGGNTEAFF
>NA|NA|TRBJ2-1|TRBV11-2
TGTGCCAGCAGCCCACAATTCAATGAGCAGTTCTTC
CASSPQFNEQFF
>few|TRBD2|TRBJ2-5|TRBV6-1
TGTGCCAGCTCAGACCTAGCGGGAGAAGGGACCCAGTACTTC
CASSDLAGEGTQYF
>NA|TRBD2|TRBJ2-7|TRBV12-3/TRBV12-4
TGTGCCAGCAGTTCGGGACTAGCGACCGACGAGCAGTACTTC
CASSSGLATDEQYF
>NA|NA|TRBJ1-1|TRBV4-1
TGCGCCAGCAGCCAAGATCTGGGGGCTGAAGCTTTCTTT
CASSQDLGAEAFF
>few|NA|TRBJ2-6|TRBV28
TGTGCCAGCAGTTTATTCGGTGAGATTATCGCTTCTGGGGCCAACGTCCTGACTTTC
CASSLFGEIIASGANVLTF
>few|NA|TRBJ1-1|TRBV10-3
TGTGCCACTGATAACGGGGGGGGGGCTGAAGCTTTCTTT
CATDNGGGAEAFF
>NA|TRBD2|TRBJ2-2|TRBV7-4
TGTGCCAGCAGCCATGGGACTAGCGTAAACACCGGGGAGCTGTTTTTT
CASSHGTSVNTGELFF
>few|TRBD1|TRBJ2-7|TRBV5-1
TGCGCCAGCAGCTTGGCCGGACAGGTACCCTACGAGCAGTACTTC
CASSLAGQVPYEQYF
>NA|NA|TRBJ1-5|TRBV6-2/TRBV6-3
TGTGCCAGCAGTTACTCGCGTGACAGAAGATATAGCAATCAGCCCCAGCATTTT
CASSYSRDRRYSNQPQHF
>many|NA|TRBJ1-1|TRBV7-8
TGTGCCAGCAGCTTAGAGGGCAGCCAGAACACTGAAGCTTTCTTT
CASSLEGSQNTEAFF
>many|TRBD2|TRBJ2-7|TRBV12-3/TRBV12-4
TGTGCCAGCAGTTTTGGGCTAGCGGGAGGAGACGAGCAGTACTTC
CASSFGLAGGDEQYF
>few|TRBD2|TRBJ2-5|TRBV7-9
TGTGCCAGCAGCTTATTAGGAAGCTTAGCGGGAGACCAAGAGACCCAGTACTTC
CASSLLGSLAGDQETQYF
>NA|NA|TRBJ1-1|TRBV11-1
TGCGCCAGCAGCCCCATGGGGAGGGTTGACACTGAAGCTTTCTTT
CASSPMGRVDTEAFF
>many|TRBD1|TRBJ2-7|TRBV28
TGTGCCAGCAGTTTTGGGGACAGGGGATCCTACGAGCAGTACTTC
CASSFGDRGSYEQYF